A single sample gave rise to the 14 T cell receptor beta chains below, sequenced in a study of T-cell memory formation after mild COVID-19. TCRdb redid the calling of the 5' RACE reads with MiXCR, one entry per CDR3 protein. The sample lists around 300,000 distinct CDR3 sequences, less than 20% occurring once. Sample: PBMCs or a T cell subset sorted from them (not recorded which). The receptors were gathered from a man younger than 35 who had mild COVID-19 (a few samples of this study predate the infection). Cell type and time point are not known.

The table lists this clonotype with a few counts. The rearrangement joins TRBV7-6 to TRBJ1-4, with 7 bases fitting TRBD1. With 3 bases clipped from V and 0 bases from J, the junction kept 4 bases outside the gene matches. The length of the CDR3 is 16 residues. The germline gives CDR1 SGHVS, CDR2 FNYEAQ. In DNA form, the CDR3 reads TGTGCCAGCAGCTTCCAGGGGGGCGCAACTAATGAAAAACTGTTTTTT. Protein sequence: CASSFQGGATNEKLFF.

This clonotype occurred a few times. The chain combines TRBV6-2 or TRBV6-3 with TRBJ2-2; D ambiguous. The CDR3 runs 12 residues. CDR1 and CDR2 (germline): MNHEY, SVGEGT. Trimming shortened V by 10 bases and J by 9 bases, and 15 bases separated the two germline ends. CDR3 nucleotides: TGTGCCACCGGCGCTCAGTTACGGGAGCTGTTTTTT. Residues: CATGAQLRELFF.

The chain links TRBV7-2 to TRBJ2-2; either TRBD1 or TRBD2 may fit D (5 bases each). This CDR3 is 15 amino acids long. Germline lookup yields CDR1 SGHTA and CDR2 FQGNSA. The V gene lost 4 bases and the J gene lost 5 bases, with 14 bases spanning the gap. The CDR3 DNA is TGTGCCAGCAGCTACCGGGACGCGAGGACCGGGGAGCTGTTTTTT. Protein sequence: CASSYRDARTGELFF.

The V call is TRBV6-5, the J call TRBJ2-7; D might be TRBD1 (5 bases). The length of the CDR3 is 15 residues. The V gene lost 0 bases and the J gene lost 2 bases, with 11 bases spanning the gap. Germline V gene sequence: CDR1 MNHEY, CDR2 SVGAGI. CDR3 protein: CASSYSFPGTYEQYF. CDR3 in DNA: TGTGCCAGCAGTTACTCGTTCCCAGGGACCTACGAGCAGTACTTC.

This clonotype was observed at least ten times. The V and J genes are TRBV7-2 and TRBJ2-2, with D possibly matching TRBD1 (5 bases). The length of the CDR3 is 14 residues. Germline loops: CDR1 SGHTA, CDR2 FQGNSA. V was cut by 0 bases and J by 6 bases, with 8 bases left in between. CDR3 in DNA: TGTGCCAGCAGCTTAGCCCAGGGATCCGGGGAGCTGTTTTTT. This translates into CASSLAQGSGELFF.

The V gene is TRBV7-2, the J gene TRBJ2-3, with a possible D match to TRBD1 (5 bases). The germline V and J ends were trimmed by 2 bases and 8 bases, with 14 bases remaining between them. Germline lookup yields CDR1 SGHTA and CDR2 FQGNSA. This CDR3 is built from 14 residues. CDR3 amino acids: CASSLWDQGSTQYF. CDR3 in DNA: TGTGCCAGCAGCTTATGGGATCAGGGTAGTACGCAGTATTTT.

The chain joins TRBV21-1 to TRBJ2-7. TRBV21-1 is labeled a pseudogene. The CDR3 loop spans 12 amino acids. As DNA, the CDR3 is TGTGCCAGCAGCAAACGACGCTACGAGCAGTACGTC. Translating it yields CASSKRRYEQYV.

This clonotype was found many times. The CDR3 here is CASSLGGQTQETQYF. In DNA, the CDR3 is TGCGCCAGCAGCTTGGGGGGACAGACCCAAGAGACCCAGTACTTC. The V and J genes are TRBV5-1 and TRBJ2-5, with 7 positions matching TRBD1. Losses at the gene ends were 0 bases for V and 1 base for J; bases not matched to a gene: 3. In germline, CDR1 is SGHRS, CDR2 YFSETQ. The CDR3 is made up of 15 amino acids.

The sample holds a few counts of this clonotype. This chain uses TRBV7-2 with TRBJ2-3; possible D gene TRBD2, 5 bases. V lost 3 bases, J lost 3 bases, and 13 bases lay in between. The CDR3 covers 15 residues. CDR1 SGHTA and CDR2 FQGNSA come from the germline V gene. In nucleotides, the CDR3 is TGTGCCAGCAGCTTCGCAGGACTTTTTACAGATACGCAGTATTTT. This codes for CASSFAGLFTDTQYF.

The gene calls are TRBV19 and TRBJ2-5; 12 nucleotides agree with TRBD1. The germline V gene encodes CDR1 LNHDA and CDR2 SQIVND (reference sequence). With V trimmed by 3 bases and J by 0 bases, 5 bases remained unmatched. The CDR3 sequence is 17 residues long. For the CDR3, the DNA is TGTGCCAGTAGTATCCTGGGACAGGGGGCCGACCAAGAGACCCAGTACTTC. Translation: CASSILGQGADQETQYF. Combining the CDR3 with reference TRBV19 and TRBJ2-5 gives the whole variable domain DGGITQSPKYLFRKEGQNVTLSCEQNLNHDAMYWYRQDPGQGLRLIYYSQIVNDFQKGDIAEGYSVSREKKESFPLTVTSAQKNPTAFYLCASSILGQGADQETQYFGPGTRLLVL.

This clonotype was observed a few times. As DNA, the CDR3 is TGTGCCAGCAGCGCTGGACAGGGTCAGACCCAGTACTTC. Protein sequence: CASSAGQGQTQYF. The chain combines TRBV7-9 with TRBJ2-5, with TRBD1 matching over 8 bases. Germline trimming cut 5 bases from V and 6 bases from J; bases unmatched to any gene: 5. CDR3 length: 13 residues. Germline V gene lookup returns CDR1 SEHNR and CDR2 FQNEAQ (reference sequence).

The CDR3 loop reads CASSLGSGGTDTQYF. Written as DNA, the CDR3 is TGTGCCAGCAGCTTAGGTAGCGGGGGGACAGATACGCAGTATTTT. The gene calls are TRBV7-2 and TRBJ2-3; 10 bases agree with TRBD2. The J segment lost 3 bases and the V segment lost 1 base, leaving 1 base of the junction unmatched. This CDR3 has 15 residues. Per the germline V gene, CDR1 is SGHTA and CDR2 is FQGNSA.

The chain combines TRBV6-5 with TRBJ1-2; D is unclear. Trimming left V 5 bases short and J 5 bases short, with 9 bases between. The CDR3 length is 12 residues. CDR1 and CDR2 from the germline V gene are MNHEY and SVGAGI. Here the CDR3 reads CASSPSRYGYTF. The CDR3 nucleotides read TGTGCCAGCAGTCCGTCGCGTTATGGCTACACCTTC.

This chain uses TRBV3-1 with TRBJ2-3; TRBD1 is a possible D gene (5 bases). The germline V gene has CDR1 LGHDT and CDR2 YNNKEL (reference sequence). V was shortened by 0 bases and J by 2 bases, with 12 bases between the two germline ends. This CDR3 has 16 amino acids. As DNA, the CDR3 is TGTGCCAGCAGCCAAGATTGGGGCAGCTACACAGATACGCAGTATTTT. This gives the protein CASSQDWGSYTDTQYF.